This TCR beta chain was identified during a study of blood T cell repertoires in COVID-19. TCRdb keeps only in-frame clones here, not all; method: immunoSEQ multiplex PCR. The profile shows under 150,000 clones, 65% to 80% of them singletons. CDR1 and CDR2 (germline): SGHDT, YYEEEE. The CDR3 extends over 15 amino acids. Trimming shortened V by 1 base and J by 2 bases, and 9 bases separated the two germline ends. The chain combines TRBV5-6 with TRBJ1-4; D may be TRBD1 (5 bases). Sequenced material: peripheral blood. The sequence came from a man aged 55 to 70 with acute or convalescent COVID-19. This CDR3 reads CASSLWGRTNEKLFF. CDR3 DNA sequence: TGTGCCAGCAGCTTGTGGGGGAGGACTAATGAAAAACTGTTTTTT.